These T cell receptor beta chains were read from a single sample in a study of blood T cell repertoires in COVID-19. Here immunoSEQ multiplex PCR was the method, and the copy in TCRdb shows in-frame clones only, minus some. This table has about 240,000 clones, about four fifths appearing once. Sequencing was carried out using peripheral blood. Receptors were obtained from a woman aged 18 to 35 with acute or convalescent COVID-19. CDR3s leave out the opening cysteine and the closing phenylalanine or tryptophan. A D gene is named only where the DNA matches it firmly.

v_call	j_call	d_call	cdr3_aa
TRBV11-2	TRBJ1-6	-	ASSPPGDSPLH
TRBV9	TRBJ2-7	-	ASSGLGGGIEQY
TRBV5-1	TRBJ2-5	TRBD2	ASSPRLAGPQETQY
TRBV6-1	TRBJ2-7	-	ASSEGPGLYEQY
TRBV6-5	TRBJ1-2	-	ASSYTTGQPNYGYT
TRBV4-3	TRBJ1-2	-	ASSQDSGDYGYT
TRBV27	TRBJ1-6	-	ASSLSAYDNSPLH
TRBV5-5	TRBJ1-2	-	ASSPGLANYGYT
TRBV5-5	TRBJ2-3	-	ASTPEGDTQY
TRBV7-2	TRBJ2-1	-	ASSPTGVHNEQF
TRBV10-3	TRBJ1-1	-	ATRENSGGMNTEAF
TRBV27	TRBJ1-1	-	ASSLGSGGTEAF
TRBV2	TRBJ2-1	TRBD1	ASSENGWDRINNEQF
TRBV30	TRBJ2-1	-	AWSVRLLSSYNEQF
TRBV9	TRBJ1-6	-	ASSVVGSSPLH